The sequence of this T cell receptor beta chain was determined in a study of Tregs in tolerant kidney transplant recipients. Profiled with immunoSEQ multiplex PCR; TCRdb holds only in-frame clones, not every one. This sample has fewer than 70,000 clones, with 65% to 85% found just once. The CDR3 spans 14 residues. Germline CDR1 reads KGHSH; CDR2 reads LQKENI. V shed 5 bases and J 5 bases; nucleotides not matched to a gene: 2. The sequenced sample consisted of CD4+ T cells from blood. This TCR was sampled from a human donor in good health. V and J are TRBV18 and TRBJ2-5, with TRBD2 matching 13 bases. The CDR3 DNA is TGTGCCAGCTCAGGGACTAGCGGGGACGAGACCCAGTACTTC. It translates to CASSGTSGDETQYF.